Sequencing of this TCR beta chain was carried out in a study of blood T cell repertoires in COVID-19 (dated by TCRdb to the early 2020s). In terms of the full investigation: Samples from collaborators originated in the United States, Italy and Spain and spanned both the acute and convalescent phases of COVID-19. Samples were obtained from the ongoing ImmuneRACE study (first 160 participants) and from 950 to 1,500 subjects provided by 6 global collaborators. Where HLA class I and class II types were available, the types were taken from metadata supplied by the sample provider, not from assay-based typing. The material from the prospective study consisted of cDNA or gDNA derived from T cells, B-cell-depleted T cells, or PBMCs. A de-identified subject ID, COVID-19 status, age in years and sex were almost always included in the sample metadata. Deeply sampled blood TCRbeta repertoires from subjects exposed to, actively infected with, or recovered from COVID-19 were included in the dataset. A freely available public database, intended as a resource for researchers studying the immune response to SARS-CoV-2, is where the repertoires were released. Broad study findings and their caveats: Clinical and demographic metadata were provided uncurated, with the amount varying by source and participant.

The immunoSEQ Assay, a bias-controlled multiplex PCR, was used to amplify TCRbeta CDR3 regions from genomic DNA. In the paper's pipeline: The number of nucleated cells in each sample was estimated from the amplification of reference gene primers within the assay. Sequence reads were collapsed and filtered to measure the absolute abundance of every unique TCRbeta CDR3 rearrangement. Productive Simpson clonality was computed per sample as the square root of Simpson's diversity index over productive rearrangements. TCRdb stores this immuneACCESS table with in-frame sequences only. Part of the clones is absent; in the studies checked, under half of the shortfall reflects unresolved V genes, and no reason is known for the rest. Clone size and V and J calls were adopted from that table, with D and trimming inferred from the DNA. Here the sample has 120,000 to 150,000 clones; roughly 80% occur a single time. Of the sample, less than 5% falls within the top ten clones.

About this clone itself: Its specific antigen is unknown. No qualities accompany the bases; no much larger clone lies one base away.

Whole blood was collected in K2EDTA tubes by collaborating institutions according to the institutions' own protocols. Collaborator samples were shipped for TCRbeta analysis as frozen whole blood, isolated PBMCs, or DNA extracted from either sample type. Unmatched junction bases come to 5, with V trimmed by 6 bases and J by 8 bases. For CDR1 and CDR2, the germline V gene (reference sequence) lists LGHDT and YNNKEL. The CDR3 measures 14 amino acids from cysteine to phenylalanine. Only the CDR3 DNA stays, 42 bases, in frame from base 1. The TCR was taken from a woman over 75 with acute or convalescent COVID-19. The chain employs TRBV3-1 (or the pseudogene TRBV3-2) and TRBJ2-1, with 12 bases matching TRBD2. The sequenced sample consisted of peripheral blood. The CDR3 region: CASRLAGGVDEQFF. The base sequence is TGTGCCAGCAGGCTAGCGGGGGGGGTCGATGAGCAGTTCTTC.